A selection of T cell receptor beta chains follows, all from one sample in a study of blood T cell repertoires in COVID-19. Produced via immunoSEQ multiplex PCR; TCRdb's table is partial and in-frame only. The sample includes under 150,000 clones, around 87% of them seen just once. What was sequenced was PBMCs or T cells enriched from blood (not recorded which). The receptors originated from a woman aged 25 to 39 with acute COVID-19. Both conserved end residues are trimmed from each CDR3. Each record gives: V gene, CDR3 protein.

>TRBV7-2
ASGGQLGETQY
>TRBV30
AWSVLGVGEQF
>TRBV5-4
ASSTSSSGNTIY
>TRBV6-1
ASSDWKAGASSEQF
>TRBV4-1
ASSERKGSGYGYT
>TRBV29-1
SAGGVGEKLF
>TRBV7-3
ASSSTGPHNEQF
>TRBV28
ASRGGRGPAYEQY
>TRBV7-3
ASSLMGTENNSPLH
>TRBV7-9
ASSFKQGSGSGANVLT
>TRBV27
ASSFLGGYNEQF
>TRBV18
ASSPSSGTSGEQY
>TRBV30
AWRPTGYGTGELF
>TRBV2
ASTGGQTNEKLF
>TRBV11-3
ASSLEGGGDTQY
>TRBV27
ASSLITGSTEAF
>TRBV10-3
AISEADIEVGEKQTEAF
>TRBV5-1
ASSLYQGLLSTDTQY
>TRBV29-1
SVEQGGSYEQY
>TRBV9
ASSVDKADPYNEQF
>TRBV18
ASSRLNDQPQH
>TRBV27
ASSLSRDSITYEQY
>TRBV2
ASSDSEYNEQF
>TRBV30
AWSVGLVSGNTIY
>TRBV11-2
ASSPRLAGGGNEQF
>TRBV28
ASRIAGGSHEQY
>TRBV5-4
ASSDDRVGKNIQY
>TRBV5-1
ASSLDRGVYEQY
>TRBV29-1
SVGIVGTNTEAF
>TRBV5-1
ASSDPGQSNEKLF
>TRBV7-2
ASSLAAALNTEAF
>TRBV28
ASPPGGRANEQF
>TRBV19
ASSIMGRGTEAF
>TRBV20-1
SASTPGIETEAF
>TRBV21-1
ASPALRGLDTGELF
>TRBV6-5
ASSYTPWSEASPLH
>TRBV7-8
ASSLVGTQETYEQY
>TRBV28
ASSLSGTSTNTGELF
>TRBV30
AWSERYEQY
>TRBV20-1
SAFRRETQY
>TRBV29-1
SVEWSGRAQSGELF
>TRBV5-6
ASSFAWTGPDTQY
>TRBV7-2
ASSPYLQGLSSPLH
>TRBV5-1
ASSPRTGRDEKLF
>TRBV24-1
ATSSRAGPTYNEQF
>TRBV28
ASSFSWARPLYEQY
>TRBV7-3
ASSSPGQGANTIY
>TRBV28
ASSPPRQGLIYGYT
>TRBV5-1
ASSFAGGADTQY
>TRBV5-4
ASSEDRVGTIY
>TRBV11-2
ASTLPGSYEQY
>TRBV28
ASSPGSPNSPLH
>TRBV7-2
ASRYPGSFYNEQF
>TRBV15
ATSLSGGPADTQY
>TRBV4-1
ASSQDAASGLYEQY